This T cell receptor (beta chain) was obtained from a study of T-cell reconstitution after alpha-beta-depleted transplantation in children. J gave up 9 bases and V 1 base, and 10 bases lay outside the gene matches. From germline, CDR1 is SGHRS and CDR2 YFSETQ. The CDR3 extends over 15 amino acids. Unique molecular identifiers tagged the TCRbeta library. Each CDR3 protein is one row after TCRdb ran MiXCR on the PCR reads. The sample has 240,000 or so distinct CDR3 sequences; approximately 12% are singletons. This clonotype has at least ten counts. The source of this sequence is a human donor who donated a stem cell graft to a child with acute lymphoblastic leukemia. This chain uses TRBV5-1 with TRBJ2-1; 7 bases agree with TRBD2. The sequences come from PBMCs from the stem cell graft donor, collected from the stem cell graft. The DNA of the CDR3 is TGCGCCAGCAGCTTGCATACTAGCGAAATTGGTGAGCAGTTCTTC. This codes for CASSLHTSEIGEQFF.